The 9 T cell receptor beta chains reported below all come from one sample, sequenced in a study of blood T cells in healthy people across ages (dated by TCRdb to between 2015 and 2017). The library was prepared using 5' RACE. A second roughly 6 to 12 cycle PCR used a sample-barcoded 5' primer and a J-beta primer mix. TCRdb handled the public reads itself, with Q25 trimming in fastp and clone calling in MiXCR, and kept productive beta chains. Each entry is one CDR3 protein sequence, shown with its most common DNA and genes. The sample records around 1,800,000 distinct CDR3 sequences, roughly two fifths of which are singletons. Of the sample, about 23% falls within the top ten clones. Specimen: blood. The source of these receptors is a human donor in good health.

This chain uses TRBV7-9 with TRBJ1-2; TRBD1 matches 12 bases. CDR1 is SEHNR and CDR2 is FQNEAQ in the germline V gene (reference sequence). Unmatched junction bases numbered 9, after V lost 8 bases and J lost 8 bases. This CDR3 contains 14 residues. Here the CDR3 reads CASAAGQGATGYTF. CDR3 bases: TGTGCCAGCGCTGCGGGACAGGGGGCCACGGGCTACACCTTC.

This clonotype showed up just a few times. The genes are TRBV20-1 and TRBJ2-4, with 10 nucleotides matching TRBD2. Germline loops: CDR1 DFQATT, CDR2 SNEGSKA (reference sequence). The CDR3 is 14 residues long. V was clipped by 0 bases and J by 15 bases; unmatched bases: 11. The CDR3 sequence is CSAREGGLAVTRYF. DNA of the CDR3: TGCAGTGCTAGAGAGGGAGGACTAGCGGTCACGCGGTACTTC.

This clonotype showed up just a few times. The chain has TRBV20-1 and TRBJ2-1, with D maybe TRBD2 (5 bases). This CDR3 is 13 amino acids long. The V and J ends lost 3 bases and 10 bases respectively, with 16 bases between them. Germline loops: CDR1 DFQATT, CDR2 SNEGSKA (reference sequence). This CDR3 is CSARDGPGGEQFF. The CDR3 bases are TGCAGTGCTAGGGACGGACCCGGCGGGGAGCAGTTCTTC.

The chain couples TRBV7-2 to TRBJ2-4; possible D gene TRBD2, 6 bases. The end of the DNA is better explained by TRBJ2-7, so the J call may be wrong. Germline V CDR1 and CDR2: SGHTA, FQGNSA. The CDR3 sequence is 14 residues long. The CDR3 spells CASSPPGVSYEQYF. The CDR3 DNA is TGTGCCAGCAGCCCCCCGGGGGTTTCCTACGAGCAGTACTTC.

The chain couples TRBV20-1 to TRBJ1-2; a possible D gene is TRBD1 (6 bases). V was clipped by 7 bases and J by 8 bases, with 20 bases between them. This CDR3 region has 13 residues. CDR1 is DFQATT, CDR2 SNEGSKA, per germline (reference sequence). CDR3 DNA sequence: TGCAGTGTAAGACAGGTCCTCAGTGAGGGCTACACCTTC. This encodes CSVRQVLSEGYTF.

This chain links TRBV7-8 with TRBJ2-3; D is uncertain. There are 15 residues in the CDR3. Germline V gene lookup returns CDR1 SGHVS and CDR2 FQNEAQ. Between the trimmed V and J ends, which lost 1 base and 2 bases, there was a span of 10 bases. In DNA, the CDR3 is TGTGCCAGCAGCTTAGGGGGTATGAACACAGATACGCAGTATTTT. It specifies CASSLGGMNTDTQYF.

CDR3 sequence reads: CASSPSFGLIKETQYF. CDR3 DNA sequence: TGCGCCAGCAGCCCCTCCTTCGGCCTCATTAAGGAGACCCAGTACTTC. The chain uses TRBV5-1 and TRBJ2-5; no clear D gene. There are 16 residues in the CDR3. Trimming stripped 4 bases from V and 5 bases from J, with 21 bases between. Germline loops: CDR1 SGHRS, CDR2 YFSETQ.

This clonotype was observed a handful of times. The chain has TRBV12-3 or TRBV12-4 and TRBJ2-1, with 7 bases identical to TRBD2. The CDR3 sequence is 20 residues long. J was trimmed by 1 base and V by 5 bases; bases with no gene match: 20. CDR3 region: CASSPGFGGGVDLSYNEQFF. In DNA, the CDR3 is TGTGCCAGCAGTCCGGGATTTGGTGGGGGGGTAGATCTGTCCTACAATGAGCAGTTCTTC.

V and J are TRBV6-2 or TRBV6-3 and TRBJ2-1; D not resolved. This CDR3 is 13 amino acids long. V lost 4 bases and J 6 bases, leaving 10 bases between the germline ends. Germline-derived CDR1 and CDR2 are MNHEY and SVGEGT. CDR3 bases: TGTGCCAGCAGTTTTGACGCCCCCAATGAGCAGTTCTTC. Protein product: CASSFDAPNEQFF.